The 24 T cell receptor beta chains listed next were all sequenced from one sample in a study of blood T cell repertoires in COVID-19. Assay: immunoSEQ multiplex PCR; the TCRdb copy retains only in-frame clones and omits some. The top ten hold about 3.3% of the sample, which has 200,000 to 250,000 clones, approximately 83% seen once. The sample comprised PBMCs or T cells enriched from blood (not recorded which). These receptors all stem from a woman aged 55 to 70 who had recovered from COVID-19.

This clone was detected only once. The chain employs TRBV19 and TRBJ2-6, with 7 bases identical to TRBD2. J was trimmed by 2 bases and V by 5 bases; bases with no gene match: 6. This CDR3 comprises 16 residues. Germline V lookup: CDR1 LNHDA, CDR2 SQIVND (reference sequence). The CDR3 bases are TGTGCCAGTAGTTTCGGAGGGAGGGCTGGGGCCAACGTCCTGACTTTC. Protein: CASSFGGRAGANVLTF.

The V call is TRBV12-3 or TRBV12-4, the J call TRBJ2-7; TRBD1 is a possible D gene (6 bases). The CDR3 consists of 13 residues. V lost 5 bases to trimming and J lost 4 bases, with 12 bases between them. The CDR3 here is CASSPGQIYEQYF. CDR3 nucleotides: TGTGCCAGCAGTCCCGGACAGATTTACGAGCAGTACTTC.

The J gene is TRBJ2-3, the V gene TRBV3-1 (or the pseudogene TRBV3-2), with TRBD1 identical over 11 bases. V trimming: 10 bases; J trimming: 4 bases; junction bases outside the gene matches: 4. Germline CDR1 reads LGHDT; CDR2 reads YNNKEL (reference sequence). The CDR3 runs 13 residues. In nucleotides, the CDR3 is TGTGCCATTGGGGGACAGGGGGCAGATACGCAGTATTTT. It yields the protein CAIGGQGADTQYF.

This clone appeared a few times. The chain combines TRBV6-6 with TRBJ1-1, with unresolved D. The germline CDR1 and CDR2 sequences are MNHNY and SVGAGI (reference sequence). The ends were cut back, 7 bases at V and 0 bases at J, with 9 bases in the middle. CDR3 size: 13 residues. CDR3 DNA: TGTGCCAGCACTCCTATGGTGAACACTGAAGCTTTCTTT. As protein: CASTPMVNTEAFF.

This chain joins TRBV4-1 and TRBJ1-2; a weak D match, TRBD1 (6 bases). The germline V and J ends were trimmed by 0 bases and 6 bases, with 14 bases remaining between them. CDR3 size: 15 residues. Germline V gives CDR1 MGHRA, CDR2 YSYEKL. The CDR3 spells CASSQDFNRADGYTF. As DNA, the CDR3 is TGCGCCAGCAGCCAAGATTTCAACAGGGCGGATGGCTACACCTTC.

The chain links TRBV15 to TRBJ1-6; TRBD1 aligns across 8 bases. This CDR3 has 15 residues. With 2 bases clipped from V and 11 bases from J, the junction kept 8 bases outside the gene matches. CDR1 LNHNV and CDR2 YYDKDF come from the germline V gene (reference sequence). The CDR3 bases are TGTGCCACCAGCAGATCAGGGGGCTCGCCCACACCCCTCCACTTT. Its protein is CATSRSGGSPTPLHF.

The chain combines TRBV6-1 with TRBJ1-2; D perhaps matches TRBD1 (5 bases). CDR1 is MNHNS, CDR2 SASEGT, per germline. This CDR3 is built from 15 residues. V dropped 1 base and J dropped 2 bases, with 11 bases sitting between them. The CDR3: CASSEDRQFNYGYTF. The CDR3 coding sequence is TGTGCCAGCAGTGAAGACAGGCAGTTCAACTATGGCTACACCTTC.

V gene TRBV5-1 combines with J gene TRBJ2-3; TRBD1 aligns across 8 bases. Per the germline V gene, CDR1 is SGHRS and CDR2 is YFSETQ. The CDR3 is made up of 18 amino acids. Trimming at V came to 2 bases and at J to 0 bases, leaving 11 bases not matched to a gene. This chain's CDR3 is CASSFGTGLSTSTDTQYF. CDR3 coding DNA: TGCGCCAGCAGCTTCGGGACAGGACTATCTACTAGCACAGATACGCAGTATTTT.

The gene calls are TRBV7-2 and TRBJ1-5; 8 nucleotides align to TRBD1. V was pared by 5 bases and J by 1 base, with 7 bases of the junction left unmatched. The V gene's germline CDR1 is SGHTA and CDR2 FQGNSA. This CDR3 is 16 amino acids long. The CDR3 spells CASSPGQGESNQPQHF. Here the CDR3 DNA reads TGTGCCAGCAGCCCAGGACAGGGTGAGAGCAATCAGCCCCAGCATTTT.

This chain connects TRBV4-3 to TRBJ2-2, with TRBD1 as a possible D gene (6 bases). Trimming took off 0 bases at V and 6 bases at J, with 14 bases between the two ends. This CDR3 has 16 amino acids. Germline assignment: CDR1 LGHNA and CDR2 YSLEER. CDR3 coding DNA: TGCGCCAGCAGCCAAGAGGCAGGGGCTAACGCCGGGGAGCTGTTTTTT. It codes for CASSQEAGANAGELFF.

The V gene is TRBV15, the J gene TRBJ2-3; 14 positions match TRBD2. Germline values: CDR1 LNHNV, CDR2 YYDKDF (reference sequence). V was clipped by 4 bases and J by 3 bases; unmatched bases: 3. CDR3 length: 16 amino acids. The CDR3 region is CATSTRLAGGTDTQYF. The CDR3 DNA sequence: TGTGCCACCAGCACCAGACTAGCGGGGGGGACAGATACGCAGTATTTT.

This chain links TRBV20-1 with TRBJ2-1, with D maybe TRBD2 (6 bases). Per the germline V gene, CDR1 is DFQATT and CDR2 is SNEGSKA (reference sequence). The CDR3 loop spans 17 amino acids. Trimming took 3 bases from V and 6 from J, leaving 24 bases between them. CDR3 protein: CSASSTNREHWLNEQFF. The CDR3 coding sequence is TGCAGTGCTAGTTCCACCAACCGGGAGCATTGGCTCAATGAGCAGTTCTTC.

In DNA, the CDR3 is TGTGCCGTGGTGGCAGGGGTTGGGACTGAAGCTTTCTTT. Protein sequence: CAVVAGVGTEAFF. V is TRBV2 and J is TRBJ1-1; D might be TRBD1 (6 bases). From germline, CDR1 is SNHLY and CDR2 FYNNEI. The CDR3 contains 13 residues. The germline V and J ends were trimmed by 11 bases and 5 bases, with 18 bases remaining between them.

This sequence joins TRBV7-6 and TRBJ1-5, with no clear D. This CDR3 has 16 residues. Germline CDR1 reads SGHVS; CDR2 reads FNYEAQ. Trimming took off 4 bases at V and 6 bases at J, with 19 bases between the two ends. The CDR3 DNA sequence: TGTGCCAGCAGCTCTGTCCAGGCCCCAGATGGTCAGCCCCAGCATTTT. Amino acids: CASSSVQAPDGQPQHF.

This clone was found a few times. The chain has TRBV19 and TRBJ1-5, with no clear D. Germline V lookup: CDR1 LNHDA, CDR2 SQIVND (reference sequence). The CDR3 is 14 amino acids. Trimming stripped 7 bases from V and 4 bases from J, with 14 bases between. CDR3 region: CASTERNKNQPQHF. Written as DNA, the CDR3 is TGTGCCAGTACGGAGCGAAACAAGAATCAGCCCCAGCATTTT.

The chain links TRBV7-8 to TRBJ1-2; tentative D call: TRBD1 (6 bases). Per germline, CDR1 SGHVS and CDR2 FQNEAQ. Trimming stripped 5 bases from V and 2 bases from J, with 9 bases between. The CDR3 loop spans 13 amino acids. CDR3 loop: CASSRGQNYGYTF. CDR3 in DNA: TGTGCCAGCAGCCGTGGACAGAACTATGGCTACACCTTC.

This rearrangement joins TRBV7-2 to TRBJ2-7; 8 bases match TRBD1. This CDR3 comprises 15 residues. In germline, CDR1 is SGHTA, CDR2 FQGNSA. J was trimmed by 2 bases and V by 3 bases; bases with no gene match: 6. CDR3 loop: CASSFQGALTYEQYF. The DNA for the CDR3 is TGTGCCAGCAGCTTTCAGGGGGCCTTAACCTACGAGCAGTACTTC.

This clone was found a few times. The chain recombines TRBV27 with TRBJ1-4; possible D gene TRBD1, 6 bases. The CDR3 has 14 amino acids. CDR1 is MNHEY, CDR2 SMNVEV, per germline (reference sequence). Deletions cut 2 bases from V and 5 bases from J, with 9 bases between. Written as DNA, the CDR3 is TGTGCCAGCAGTTTAAGTAGGGGGAATGAAAAACTGTTTTTT. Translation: CASSLSRGNEKLFF.

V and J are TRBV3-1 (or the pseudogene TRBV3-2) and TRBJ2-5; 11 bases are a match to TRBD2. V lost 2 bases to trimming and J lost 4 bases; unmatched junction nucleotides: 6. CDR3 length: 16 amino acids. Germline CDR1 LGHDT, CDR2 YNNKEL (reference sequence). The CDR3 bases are TGTGCCAGCAGCCAACTTAGCGGGGGGGCCGTAGAGACCCAGTACTTC. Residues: CASSQLSGGAVETQYF.

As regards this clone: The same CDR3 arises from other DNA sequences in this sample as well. The CDR3 coding sequence is TGCGCCAGCAGCCTATGGACAGGGATGAACACTGAAGCTTTCTTT. It yields the protein CASSLWTGMNTEAFF. The rearrangement uses TRBV5-1 and TRBJ1-1; TRBD1 matches at 8 bases. V dropped 4 bases and J dropped 0; count of bases not matched to a gene: 5. The CDR3 runs 15 residues. The germline V gene encodes CDR1 SGHRS and CDR2 YFSETQ. Supplemented by reference TRBV5-1 and TRBJ1-1, the full variable domain reads KAGVTQTPRYLIKTRGQQVTLSCSPISGHRSVSWYQQTPGQGLQFLFEYFSETQRNKGNFPGRFSGRQFSNSRSEMNVSTLELGDSALYLCASSLWTGMNTEAFFGQGTRLTVV.

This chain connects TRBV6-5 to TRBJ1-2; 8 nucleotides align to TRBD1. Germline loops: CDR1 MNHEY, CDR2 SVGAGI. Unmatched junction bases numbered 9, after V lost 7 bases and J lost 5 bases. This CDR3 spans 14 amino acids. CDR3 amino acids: CASTNDRGAYGYTF. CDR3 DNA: TGTGCCAGCACCAATGACAGGGGAGCGTATGGCTACACCTTC.

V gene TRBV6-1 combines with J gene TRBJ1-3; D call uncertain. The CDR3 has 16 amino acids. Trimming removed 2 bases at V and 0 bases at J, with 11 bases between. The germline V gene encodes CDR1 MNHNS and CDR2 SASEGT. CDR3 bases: TGTGCCAGCAGTGAAAGCATACCCTTCTCTGGAAACACCATATATTTT. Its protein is CASSESIPFSGNTIYF.

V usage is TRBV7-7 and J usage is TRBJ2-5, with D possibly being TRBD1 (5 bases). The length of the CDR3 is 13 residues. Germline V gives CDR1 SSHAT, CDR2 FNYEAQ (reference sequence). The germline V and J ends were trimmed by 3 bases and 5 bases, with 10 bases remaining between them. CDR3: CASSFQGRETQYF. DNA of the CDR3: TGTGCCAGCAGCTTTCAGGGTCGGGAGACCCAGTACTTC.

Written as DNA, the CDR3 is TGTGCCAGCATCCCGACAGAACAGCCCCAGCATTTT. Protein: CASIPTEQPQHF. The chain uses TRBV3-1 (or the pseudogene TRBV3-2) and TRBJ1-5, with D possibly TRBD1 on 5 matching bases. V gave up 7 bases and J gave up 7 bases, with 11 bases separating them. Germline V CDR1 and CDR2: LGHDT, YNNKEL (reference sequence). The CDR3 covers 12 residues.